These 22 T cell receptor beta chains were all obtained from the same sample, sequenced in a study of glioma-infiltrating T cells after dendritic cell vaccination. TCRdb keeps only in-frame clones here, not all; method: immunoSEQ multiplex PCR. Here the sample spans 80,000 to 100,000 clones, around three quarters being singletons. Sample: blood, taken before dendritic cell vaccination. The receptors derive from a human donor with glioblastoma.

This chain links TRBV7-3 with TRBJ1-1, with 8 nucleotides matching TRBD1. The CDR3 covers 16 residues. Looked up from germline, CDR1 is SGHTA and CDR2 is FQGTGA. J gave up 1 base and V 4 bases, and 8 bases lay outside the gene matches. The DNA for the CDR3 is TGTGCCAGCAGCTCCCAGGGGGCGCAGGGGAACACTGAAGCTTTCTTT. Protein: CASSSQGAQGNTEAFF.

As concerns this clone: The sample has other DNA sequences that encode this CDR3 too. The chain combines TRBV4-2 with TRBJ2-1; D is perhaps TRBD2 (7 bases). This CDR3 is 16 amino acids long. V was shortened by 5 bases and J by 8 bases, with 22 bases between the two germline ends. Germline assignment: CDR1 LGHNA and CDR2 YNFKEQ. The CDR3 region is CASSALMGGRWDEQFF. In nucleotides, the CDR3 is TGTGCCAGCAGCGCATTGATGGGGGGGCGCTGGGATGAGCAGTTCTTC.

For the CDR3, the DNA is TGTGCCAGCAGTTACCGTCAGGGGGCGGATGGCTACACCTTC. It codes for CASSYRQGADGYTF. The chain recombines TRBV6-6 with TRBJ1-2; TRBD1 agrees at 8 bases. Germline CDR1 MNHNY, CDR2 SVGAGI (reference sequence). Losses at the gene ends were 2 bases for V and 6 bases for J; bases not matched to a gene: 5. The CDR3 covers 14 residues.

The rearrangement joins TRBV11-2 to TRBJ1-2; D uncertain. The V end lost 1 base, the J end lost 2 bases, and 11 bases lay between the germline ends. Germline lookup yields CDR1 SGHAT and CDR2 FQNNGV. This CDR3 is 15 amino acids long. The chain's CDR3 is CASSLVANWNYGYTF. In DNA form, the CDR3 reads TGTGCCAGCAGCTTAGTGGCAAATTGGAACTATGGCTACACCTTC. Looking up the rest from reference TRBV11-2 and TRBJ1-2 gives the full variable domain: EAGVAQSPRYKIIEKRQSVAFWCNPISGHATLYWYQQILGQGPKLLIQFQNNGVVDDSQLPKDRFSAERLKGVDSTLKIQPAKLEDSAVYLCASSLVANWNYGYTFGSGTRLTVV.

This chain uses TRBV30 with TRBJ2-1, with D possibly being TRBD1 (5 bases). The germline V gene encodes CDR1 GTSNPN and CDR2 SVGIG (reference sequence). Deletions cut 2 bases from V and 1 base from J, with 15 bases between. The CDR3 runs 16 residues. In DNA, the CDR3 is TGTGCCTGGAGTCGGAAAGATCAGGGTTCCTACAATGAGCAGTTCTTC. Its protein is CAWSRKDQGSYNEQFF.

The chain employs TRBV10-3 and TRBJ2-1; TRBD2 aligns across 7 bases. The CDR3 consists of 13 residues. Germline V CDR1 and CDR2: ENHRY, SYGVKD. The ends lost 8 bases at V and 7 bases at J; junction bases unmatched: 8. CDR3 protein: CAIHPAGTNEQFF. DNA of the CDR3: TGTGCCATCCACCCAGCGGGGACGAATGAGCAGTTCTTC.

This clone was seen a handful of times. V gene TRBV7-3 combines with J gene TRBJ1-1; TRBD1 might be the D (6 bases). The CDR3 has 13 amino acids. V lost 5 bases, J lost 2 bases, and 9 bases lay in between. Looked up from germline, CDR1 is SGHTA and CDR2 is FQGTGA. CDR3 DNA: TGTGCCAGCAGCGTGACAGGTAACACTGAAGCTTTCTTT. Residues: CASSVTGNTEAFF. Full variable domain (rest looked up from reference TRBV7-3 and TRBJ1-1): GAGVSQTPSNKVTEKGKYVELRCDPISGHTALYWYRQSLGQGPEFLIYFQGTGAADDSGLPNDRFFAVRPEGSVSTLKIQRTERGDSAVYLCASSVTGNTEAFFGQGTRLTVV.

This clone was detected only once. The genes are TRBV19 and TRBJ1-2; TRBD1 agrees at 8 bases. The V segment lost 8 bases and the J segment 7 bases; nucleotides outside the gene matches: 15. This CDR3 is 15 amino acids long. CDR1 LNHDA and CDR2 SQIVND come from the germline V gene (reference sequence). The DNA of the CDR3 is TGTGCCAGTTCCCCTCCCGGGCAGGGGGCAGGTGGCTACACCTTC. It specifies CASSPPGQGAGGYTF. The full variable domain, rest sourced from reference TRBV19 and TRBJ1-2, is DGGITQSPKYLFRKEGQNVTLSCEQNLNHDAMYWYRQDPGQGLRLIYYSQIVNDFQKGDIAEGYSVSREKKESFPLTVTSAQKNPTAFYLCASSPPGQGAGGYTFGSGTRLTVV.

This clone was seen only once. This chain links TRBV10-1 with TRBJ1-2; 10 bases fit TRBD1. The germline gives CDR1 WNHNN, CDR2 SYGVQD (reference sequence). The CDR3 extends over 13 amino acids. Trimming cost V 0 bases and J 10 bases; bases outside gene matches: 2. In DNA, the CDR3 is TGCGCCAGCAGTGAGTCGGGGACAGGGGTCTACACCTTC. As protein: CASSESGTGVYTF.

The chain couples TRBV5-1 to TRBJ2-2, with 10 bases identical to TRBD2. The CDR3 length is 16 residues. J was trimmed by 3 bases and V by 1 base; bases with no gene match: 3. In germline, CDR1 is SGHRS, CDR2 YFSETQ. In DNA, the CDR3 is TGCGCCAGCAGCTTGTCTCTAGCGGGGGACACCGGGGAGCTGTTTTTT. Protein sequence: CASSLSLAGDTGELFF.

This clone was seen more than once but under ten times. The DNA for the CDR3 is TGTGCCAGCAGCTTTAGCACCGGGGAGCTGTTTTTT. Its translation: CASSFSTGELFF. V is TRBV5-6 and J is TRBJ2-2, with unresolved D. Germline lookup yields CDR1 SGHDT and CDR2 YYEEEE. The CDR3 is 12 amino acids. V lost 2 bases, J lost 4 bases, and 3 bases lay in between.

V and J are TRBV2 and TRBJ1-5; D not resolved. CDR3 length: 14 residues. Between the trimmed V and J ends, which lost 6 bases and 5 bases, there was a span of 14 bases. Per the germline V gene, CDR1 is SNHLY and CDR2 is FYNNEI. The CDR3 sequence is CASSATLTDQPQHF. In DNA form, the CDR3 reads TGTGCCAGCAGCGCAACGTTAACGGATCAGCCCCAGCATTTT. Based on the CDR3 plus reference TRBV2 and TRBJ1-5, the full variable domain is EPEVTQTPSHQVTQMGQEVILRCVPISNHLYFYWYRQILGQKVEFLVSFYNNEISEKSEIFDDQFSVERPDGSNFTLKIRSTKLEDSAMYFCASSATLTDQPQHFGDGTRLSIL.

The J gene is TRBJ2-1, the V gene TRBV18; D perhaps matches TRBD2 (5 bases). CDR3 size: 13 residues. Germline-derived CDR1 and CDR2 are KGHSH and LQKENI. The V end was cut by 2 bases, the J end by 3 bases, with 5 bases between. The CDR3, as DNA: TGTGCCAGCTCACCAGGACTCTACAATGAGCAGTTCTTC. As protein: CASSPGLYNEQFF.

The chain combines TRBV19 with TRBJ2-7, with 7 nucleotides matching TRBD2. The germline V gene encodes CDR1 LNHDA and CDR2 SQIVND (reference sequence). V gave up 6 bases and J gave up 5 bases; unmatched junction bases: 19. CDR3 length: 17 residues. CDR3 nucleotide sequence: TGTGCCAGTAGCCGGGAGCGGCTAGCGGTGACGAAGAACGAGCAGTACTTC. This translates into CASSRERLAVTKNEQYF.

The CDR3 nucleotides read TGTGCCAGCAGACAGAGGGGGGGCACTGAAGCTTTCTTT. Translated, it gives CASRQRGGTEAFF. This sequence joins TRBV2 and TRBJ1-1, with D possibly matching TRBD1 (6 bases). Germline CDR1 and CDR2: SNHLY and FYNNEI. The CDR3 contains 13 residues. Trimming left V 6 bases short and J 4 bases short, with 12 bases between.

This clone showed up many times. This sequence joins TRBV7-6 and TRBJ1-3; a weak D match, TRBD1 (5 bases). The germline gives CDR1 SGHVS, CDR2 FNYEAQ. This CDR3 comprises 15 residues. The V end was cut by 5 bases, the J end by 3 bases, with 14 bases between. CDR3 coding DNA: TGTGCCAGCAGCATAGGACACGGACTTGGAAACACCATATATTTT. The encoded protein is CASSIGHGLGNTIYF.

The genes are TRBV7-6 and TRBJ1-2; TRBD1 agrees at 9 bases. Germline V lookup: CDR1 SGHVS, CDR2 FNYEAQ. The CDR3 contains 13 residues. V shed 6 bases and J 7 bases; nucleotides not matched to a gene: 6. This chain's CDR3 is CASRPTGGGGYTF. CDR3 nucleotide sequence: TGTGCCAGCAGACCAACAGGGGGCGGTGGCTACACCTTC.

The rearrangement joins TRBV30 to TRBJ1-1, with D possibly being TRBD1 (5 bases). V gave up 5 bases and J gave up 3 bases, with 13 bases separating them. The CDR3 length is 13 residues. CDR1 and CDR2 (germline): GTSNPN, SVGIG (reference sequence). Here the CDR3 reads CAWGFRVDTEAFF. CDR3 coding DNA: TGTGCCTGGGGTTTCAGGGTGGACACTGAAGCTTTCTTT.

The genes are TRBV30 and TRBJ1-1; TRBD1 agrees at 11 bases. The CDR3 consists of 15 residues. Germline V lookup: CDR1 GTSNPN, CDR2 SVGIG (reference sequence). Unmatched junction bases numbered 4, after V lost 0 bases and J lost 4 bases. The CDR3 loop is CAWSVFGTGGTEAFF. The CDR3 bases are TGTGCCTGGAGTGTATTCGGGACAGGGGGCACTGAAGCTTTCTTT.

This clone was detected a few times. The chain uses TRBV4-1 and TRBJ2-7; 7 positions match TRBD2. V shed 1 base and J 4 bases; nucleotides not matched to a gene: 7. The CDR3 has 15 residues. Germline V gives CDR1 MGHRA, CDR2 YSYEKL. CDR3 sequence (DNA): TGCGCCAGCAGCCAAGGCCCTAGCGGTGGATACGAGCAGTACTTC. Its protein is CASSQGPSGGYEQYF.

The J gene is TRBJ2-1, the V gene TRBV27; D is perhaps TRBD1 (6 bases). The CDR3 extends over 13 amino acids. The germline gives CDR1 MNHEY, CDR2 SMNVEV (reference sequence). Trimming cost V 3 bases and J 5 bases, with 8 bases left between them. CDR3 bases: TGTGCCAGCAGTTTCTCAGGGGACAATGAGCAGTTCTTC. This sequence encodes CASSFSGDNEQFF.

The V call is TRBV5-4, the J call TRBJ2-3; 8 nucleotides align to TRBD2. This CDR3 spans 17 amino acids. From germline, CDR1 is SGHNT and CDR2 YYREEE (reference sequence). Unmatched junction bases numbered 13, after V lost 4 bases and J lost 3 bases. CDR3 residues: CASSRGGRPTETDTQYF. In nucleotides, the CDR3 is TGTGCCAGCAGCCGGGGGGGAAGGCCTACGGAAACAGATACGCAGTATTTT. Filled out from reference TRBV5-4 and TRBJ2-3, the complete variable domain reads ETGVTQSPTHLIKTRGQQVTLRCSSQSGHNTVSWYQQALGQGPQFIFQYYREEENGRGNFPPRFSGLQFPNYSSELNVNALELDDSALYLCASSRGGRPTETDTQYFGPGTRLTVL.